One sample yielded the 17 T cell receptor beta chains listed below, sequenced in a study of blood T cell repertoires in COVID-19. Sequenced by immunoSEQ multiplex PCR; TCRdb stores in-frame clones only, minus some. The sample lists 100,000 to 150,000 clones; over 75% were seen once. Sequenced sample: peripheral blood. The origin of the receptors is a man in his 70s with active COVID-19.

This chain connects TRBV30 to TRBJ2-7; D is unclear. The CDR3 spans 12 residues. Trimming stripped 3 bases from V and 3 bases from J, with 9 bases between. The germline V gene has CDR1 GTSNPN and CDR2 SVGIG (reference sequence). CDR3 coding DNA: TGTGCCTGGAGACAGCACAGCTACGAGCAGTACTTC. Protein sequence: CAWRQHSYEQYF.

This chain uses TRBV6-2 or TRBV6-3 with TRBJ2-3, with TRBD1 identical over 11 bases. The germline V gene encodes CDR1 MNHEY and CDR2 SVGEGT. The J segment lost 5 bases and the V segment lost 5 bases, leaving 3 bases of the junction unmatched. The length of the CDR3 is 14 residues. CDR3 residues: CASSGTGGIDTQYF. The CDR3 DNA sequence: TGTGCCAGCAGTGGGACAGGGGGAATAGATACGCAGTATTTT.

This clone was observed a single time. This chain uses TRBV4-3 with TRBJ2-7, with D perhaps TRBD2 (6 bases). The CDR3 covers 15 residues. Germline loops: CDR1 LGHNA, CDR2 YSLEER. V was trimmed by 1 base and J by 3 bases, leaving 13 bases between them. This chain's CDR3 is CASSQAPGSGYEQYF. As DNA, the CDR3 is TGCGCCAGCAGCCAAGCCCCCGGGAGTGGCTACGAGCAGTACTTC.

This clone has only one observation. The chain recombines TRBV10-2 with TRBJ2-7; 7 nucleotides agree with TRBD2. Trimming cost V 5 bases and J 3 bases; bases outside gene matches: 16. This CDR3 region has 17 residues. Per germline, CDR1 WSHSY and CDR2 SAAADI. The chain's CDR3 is CASSSWGGGRTFYEQYF. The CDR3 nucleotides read TGCGCCAGCAGTTCCTGGGGGGGTGGGCGAACATTCTACGAGCAGTACTTC.

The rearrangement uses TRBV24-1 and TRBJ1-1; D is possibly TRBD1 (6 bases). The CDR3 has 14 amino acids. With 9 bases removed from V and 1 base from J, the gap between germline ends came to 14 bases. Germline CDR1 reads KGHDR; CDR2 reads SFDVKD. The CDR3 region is CATRGTGQNTEAFF. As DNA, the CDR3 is TGTGCCACCCGAGGCACGGGACAGAACACTGAAGCTTTCTTT.

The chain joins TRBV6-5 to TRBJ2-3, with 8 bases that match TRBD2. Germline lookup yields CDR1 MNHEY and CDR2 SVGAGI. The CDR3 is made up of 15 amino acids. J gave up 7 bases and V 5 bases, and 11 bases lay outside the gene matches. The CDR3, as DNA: TGTGCCAGCAGTACCACGAGCGGGAGTGGGAATACGCAGTATTTT. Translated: CASSTTSGSGNTQYF.

In DNA, the CDR3 is TGTGCCAGCAGTTCTGCTAGCGGGAGGAGGGATGAGCAGTTCTTC. Its translation: CASSSASGRRDEQFF. This rearrangement joins TRBV27 to TRBJ2-1; 11 bases are shared with TRBD2. Germline CDR1 and CDR2: MNHEY and SMNVEV (reference sequence). With V trimmed by 4 bases and J by 8 bases, 7 bases remained unmatched. This CDR3 region has 15 residues.

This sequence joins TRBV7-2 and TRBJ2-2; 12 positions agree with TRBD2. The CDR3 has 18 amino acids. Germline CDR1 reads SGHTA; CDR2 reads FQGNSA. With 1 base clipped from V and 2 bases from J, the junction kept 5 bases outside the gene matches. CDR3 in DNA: TGTGCCAGCAGCTTAGGACTAGCGGGAGCGGTTAACACCGGGGAGCTGTTTTTT. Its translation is CASSLGLAGAVNTGELFF.

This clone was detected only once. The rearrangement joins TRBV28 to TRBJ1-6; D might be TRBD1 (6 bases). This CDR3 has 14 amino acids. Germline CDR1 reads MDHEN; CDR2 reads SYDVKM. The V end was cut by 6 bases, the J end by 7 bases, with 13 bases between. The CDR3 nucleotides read TGTGCCAGCAGCACCTCACAGGGAAATTCACCCCTCCACTTT. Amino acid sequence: CASSTSQGNSPLHF.

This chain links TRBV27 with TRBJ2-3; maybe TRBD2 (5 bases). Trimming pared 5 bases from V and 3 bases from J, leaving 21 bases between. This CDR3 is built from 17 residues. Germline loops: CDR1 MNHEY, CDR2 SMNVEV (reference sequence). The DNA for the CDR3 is TGTGCCAGCAGTCCCAACCTCGGGGTAATGGGTACAGATACGCAGTATTTT. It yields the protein CASSPNLGVMGTDTQYF.

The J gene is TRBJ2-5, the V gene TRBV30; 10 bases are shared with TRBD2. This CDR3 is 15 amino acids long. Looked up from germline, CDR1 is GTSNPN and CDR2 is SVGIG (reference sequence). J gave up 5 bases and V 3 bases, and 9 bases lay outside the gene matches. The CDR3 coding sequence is TGTGCCTGGAGGGAGGGGCTAGCGGGAGCTGAGACCCAGTACTTC. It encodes CAWREGLAGAETQYF.

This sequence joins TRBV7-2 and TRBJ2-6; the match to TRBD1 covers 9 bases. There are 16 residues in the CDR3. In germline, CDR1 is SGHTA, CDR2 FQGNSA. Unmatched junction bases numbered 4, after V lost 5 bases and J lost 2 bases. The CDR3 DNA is TGTGCCAGCAGCGGTACAGGGGGCGCTGGGGCCAACGTCCTGACTTTC. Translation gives CASSGTGGAGANVLTF.

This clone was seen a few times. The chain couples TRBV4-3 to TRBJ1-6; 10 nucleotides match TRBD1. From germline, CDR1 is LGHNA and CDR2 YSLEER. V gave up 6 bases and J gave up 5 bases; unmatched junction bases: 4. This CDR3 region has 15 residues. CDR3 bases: TGCGCCAGCAGTCGGGACAGGGGAGATAATTCACCCCTCCACTTT. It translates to CASSRDRGDNSPLHF.

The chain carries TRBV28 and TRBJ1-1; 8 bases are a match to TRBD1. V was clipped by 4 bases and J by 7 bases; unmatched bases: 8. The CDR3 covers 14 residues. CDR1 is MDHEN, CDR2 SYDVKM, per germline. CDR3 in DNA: TGTGCCAGCAGTTCAGGGGGCGCGTTGGGTGAAGCTTTCTTT. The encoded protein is CASSSGGALGEAFF.

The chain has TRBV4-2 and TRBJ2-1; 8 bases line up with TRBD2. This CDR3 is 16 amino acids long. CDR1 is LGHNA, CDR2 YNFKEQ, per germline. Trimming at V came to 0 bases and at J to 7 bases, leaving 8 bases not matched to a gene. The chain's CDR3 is CASSQDPAGVGNEQFF. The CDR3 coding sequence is TGTGCCAGCAGCCAAGACCCAGCGGGAGTGGGAAATGAGCAGTTCTTC.

In DNA, the CDR3 is TGTGCCACCAGTGCGCCCTTTAGCGGTAAGCAGTTCTTC. Translating it yields CATSAPFSGKQFF. This chain connects TRBV24-1 to TRBJ2-1, with D perhaps TRBD2 (6 bases). V lost 5 bases and J 11 bases, leaving 15 bases between the germline ends. This CDR3 comprises 13 residues. Germline values: CDR1 KGHDR, CDR2 SFDVKD.

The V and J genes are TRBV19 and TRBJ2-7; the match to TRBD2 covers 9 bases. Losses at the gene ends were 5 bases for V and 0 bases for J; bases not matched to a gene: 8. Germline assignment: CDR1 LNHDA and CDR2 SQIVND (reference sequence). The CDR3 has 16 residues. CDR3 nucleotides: TGTGCCAGTAGTTCCCAGCGGGGGGCCCTCTCCTACGAGCAGTACTTC. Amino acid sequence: CASSSQRGALSYEQYF.